The rows below give T cell receptor beta chains drawn from one sample of a study of shared clonotypes between healthy human individuals. Profiling relied on immunoSEQ multiplex PCR, and the TCRdb table lists in-frame clones only, not all of them. Of around 600,000 clones listed, 85% to 95% were seen once; the top ten hold approximately 0.12%. Sequenced input: naive CD8+ T cells sorted from blood. These receptors were taken from a woman in her 30s in good health. Both conserved end residues are part of each CDR3. The order of the fields is V gene, D gene, clone size, J gene, CDR3 DNA, CDR3 protein. A D gene is named only where the DNA matches it firmly. Some rows mark clone size as missing; the rest say once, few, many or name a class of expanded clone.

v_gene: TRBV5-4; d_gene: -; abundance: -; j_gene: TRBJ2-1; CDR3nt: TGTGCCAGCCTAAGTCGTGATGAGCAGTTCTTC; CDR3aa: CASLSRDEQFF
v_gene: TRBV13; d_gene: TRBD1; abundance: -; j_gene: TRBJ1-2; CDR3nt: TGTGCCAGCACACCTCGCACGGGACAGGTGGAAGGCTACACCTTC; CDR3aa: CASTPRTGQVEGYTF
v_gene: TRBV5-1; d_gene: -; abundance: -; j_gene: TRBJ2-7; CDR3nt: TGCGCCAGCAGCACGGACGTATACTACGAGCAGTACTTC; CDR3aa: CASSTDVYYEQYF
v_gene: TRBV9; d_gene: -; abundance: few; j_gene: TRBJ2-1; CDR3nt: TGTGCCAGCAGAGCCGGAGGGGACAATGAGCAGTTCTTC; CDR3aa: CASRAGGDNEQFF
v_gene: TRBV9; d_gene: -; abundance: once; j_gene: TRBJ2-7; CDR3nt: TGTGCCAGCAGCGGGGGTTGGGGCCACGAGCAGTACTTC; CDR3aa: CASSGGWGHEQYF
v_gene: TRBV19; d_gene: -; abundance: -; j_gene: TRBJ1-1; CDR3nt: TGTGCCAGTAGTATTGCGTTGGGTTGGGGGACTAACACTGAAGCTTTCTTT; CDR3aa: CASSIALGWGTNTEAFF
v_gene: TRBV15; d_gene: -; abundance: -; j_gene: TRBJ2-1; CDR3nt: TGTGCCACCAGCAGAGTCGGGACAAGGGGCTACAATGAGCAGTTCTTC; CDR3aa: CATSRVGTRGYNEQFF
v_gene: TRBV21-1; d_gene: -; abundance: -; j_gene: TRBJ2-7; CDR3nt: TGTGCCAGCAGCAAAGGGGGGGGCTACGAGCAGTACTTC; CDR3aa: CASSKGGGYEQYF
v_gene: TRBV28; d_gene: -; abundance: -; j_gene: TRBJ2-5; CDR3nt: TGTGCCAGCAGTTCGGCCCCTAAGACAGTTCCTGCCGAGACCCAGTACTTC; CDR3aa: CASSSAPKTVPAETQYF
v_gene: TRBV28; d_gene: -; abundance: -; j_gene: TRBJ2-7; CDR3nt: TGTGCCAGCAGTCCAACGCCCGTGGGGAGTTACGAGCAGTACTTC; CDR3aa: CASSPTPVGSYEQYF
v_gene: TRBV6-5; d_gene: -; abundance: -; j_gene: TRBJ1-2; CDR3nt: TGTGCCAGCAGTTACTCGGAGGACAGTTCCTATGGCTACACCTTC; CDR3aa: CASSYSEDSSYGYTF
v_gene: TRBV28; d_gene: -; abundance: -; j_gene: TRBJ1-1; CDR3nt: TGTGCCAGCAGTTCGTGGACGGAGGACACTGAAGCTTTCTTT; CDR3aa: CASSSWTEDTEAFF
v_gene: TRBV4-1; d_gene: -; abundance: -; j_gene: TRBJ1-5; CDR3nt: TGCGCCAGCAGCCAAGATCCAGGGGGCAATCAGCCCCAGCATTTT; CDR3aa: CASSQDPGGNQPQHF
v_gene: TRBV11-2; d_gene: -; abundance: -; j_gene: TRBJ1-3; CDR3nt: TGTGCCAGCAGCTTAGTGAGGGGACACAGCTCTGGAAACACCATATATTTT; CDR3aa: CASSLVRGHSSGNTIYF
v_gene: TRBV5-1; d_gene: TRBD2; abundance: -; j_gene: TRBJ2-7; CDR3nt: TGCGCCAGCAGCTTGGCGGCTAGCGGGAGTTACGAGCAGTACTTC; CDR3aa: CASSLAASGSYEQYF
v_gene: TRBV4-1; d_gene: TRBD2; abundance: -; j_gene: TRBJ2-1; CDR3nt: TGCGCCAGCAGCCAAGCTGGCGGGAGTTTTAACAATGAGCAGTTCTTC; CDR3aa: CASSQAGGSFNNEQFF
v_gene: TRBV4-1; d_gene: -; abundance: -; j_gene: TRBJ1-3; CDR3nt: TGCGCCAGCAGCCAGAGTCAGGGCAGGAACTCTGGAAACACCATATATTTT; CDR3aa: CASSQSQGRNSGNTIYF
v_gene: TRBV27; d_gene: -; abundance: -; j_gene: TRBJ2-1; CDR3nt: TGTGCCAGCAGTTTCGGGGGAGAGACCTACAATGAGCAGTTCTTC; CDR3aa: CASSFGGETYNEQFF
v_gene: TRBV4-1; d_gene: -; abundance: -; j_gene: TRBJ2-7; CDR3nt: TGCGCCAGCAGCCAAAAAACGGACAACCCCTACGAGCAGTACTTC; CDR3aa: CASSQKTDNPYEQYF
v_gene: TRBV10-2; d_gene: TRBD1; abundance: -; j_gene: TRBJ2-7; CDR3nt: TGCGCCAGCAGAACCACAGGGGTGGAAGGACTCTACGAGCAGTACTTC; CDR3aa: CASRTTGVEGLYEQYF
v_gene: TRBV13; d_gene: -; abundance: -; j_gene: TRBJ1-2; CDR3nt: TGTGCCAGCAGCTTAAGGGAGTCTTTTGGCTACACCTTC; CDR3aa: CASSLRESFGYTF
v_gene: TRBV2; d_gene: TRBD1; abundance: few; j_gene: TRBJ1-1; CDR3nt: TGTGCCAGCAGTACAGGGGGAGCTTTCTTT; CDR3aa: CASSTGGAFF
v_gene: TRBV7-9; d_gene: -; abundance: few; j_gene: TRBJ1-3; CDR3nt: TGTGCCACGGAGGCTGGAAACACCATATATTTT; CDR3aa: CATEAGNTIYF
v_gene: TRBV7-9; d_gene: -; abundance: -; j_gene: TRBJ2-5; CDR3nt: TGTGCCAGCAGCTTAGAAGGGGACGCGTGGAAGACCCAGTACTTC; CDR3aa: CASSLEGDAWKTQYF
v_gene: TRBV2; d_gene: -; abundance: -; j_gene: TRBJ2-1; CDR3nt: TGTGCCAGCAACCGAGTGGGCACAGGGCACAACAATGAGCAGTTCTTC; CDR3aa: CASNRVGTGHNNEQFF
v_gene: TRBV7-9; d_gene: -; abundance: -; j_gene: TRBJ2-3; CDR3nt: TGTGCCACCCTTCCCTCCCCAGATACGCAGTATTTT; CDR3aa: CATLPSPDTQYF
v_gene: TRBV5-8; d_gene: TRBD1; abundance: -; j_gene: TRBJ2-5; CDR3nt: TGTGCCAGCAGCCCCGGGACAGGCCAAGAGACCCAGTACTTC; CDR3aa: CASSPGTGQETQYF
v_gene: TRBV19; d_gene: -; abundance: few; j_gene: TRBJ1-5; CDR3nt: TGTGCCAGTAGTATGTGGGACAACAATCAGCCCCAGCATTTT; CDR3aa: CASSMWDNNQPQHF
v_gene: TRBV7-9; d_gene: TRBD1; abundance: -; j_gene: TRBJ2-7; CDR3nt: TGTGCCAGCAGCACCCCAGGGGGCAGCTACGAGCAGTACTTC; CDR3aa: CASSTPGGSYEQYF
v_gene: TRBV13; d_gene: TRBD2; abundance: -; j_gene: TRBJ2-5; CDR3nt: TGTGCCAGCAGCGATAGACTAGCGGGAGCAGAGACCCAGTACTTC; CDR3aa: CASSDRLAGAETQYF
v_gene: TRBV29-1; d_gene: TRBD2; abundance: -; j_gene: TRBJ2-1; CDR3nt: TGCAGCGTCCTCGGACTAGCGGGGGTATACAATGAGCAGTTCTTC; CDR3aa: CSVLGLAGVYNEQFF
v_gene: TRBV10-2; d_gene: TRBD1; abundance: -; j_gene: TRBJ1-3; CDR3nt: TGCGCCAGCAGTGAAGACAGGGGGCCCCTTTACTCTGGAAACACCATATATTTT; CDR3aa: CASSEDRGPLYSGNTIYF
v_gene: TRBV5-6; d_gene: -; abundance: -; j_gene: TRBJ2-7; CDR3nt: TGTGCCAGCAGCATACCTTTCTCCTACGAGCAGTACTTC; CDR3aa: CASSIPFSYEQYF
v_gene: TRBV27; d_gene: TRBD1; abundance: -; j_gene: TRBJ1-1; CDR3nt: TGTGCCAGCAGTTCCAGAGGACAGGGGCCGACTGAAGCTTTCTTT; CDR3aa: CASSSRGQGPTEAFF
v_gene: TRBV4-2; d_gene: -; abundance: once; j_gene: TRBJ2-7; CDR3nt: TGTGCCAGCAGCCAAGATGGAGGAGGGTACCTCGACGAGCAGTACTTC; CDR3aa: CASSQDGGGYLDEQYF
v_gene: TRBV4-1; d_gene: -; abundance: -; j_gene: TRBJ1-1; CDR3nt: TGCGCCAGCAGCCAAGTTCCAGTTGTGGGCACTGAAGCTTTCTTT; CDR3aa: CASSQVPVVGTEAFF
v_gene: TRBV11-2; d_gene: TRBD2; abundance: -; j_gene: TRBJ2-5; CDR3nt: TGTGCCAGCAGCGCCCGGACTAGCGGGAGGGAGACCCAGTACTTC; CDR3aa: CASSARTSGRETQYF
v_gene: TRBV29-1; d_gene: TRBD2; abundance: -; j_gene: TRBJ2-7; CDR3nt: TGCAGCGCACTACTAGCGCCAGAATACGAGCAGTACTTC; CDR3aa: CSALLAPEYEQYF
v_gene: TRBV5-4; d_gene: -; abundance: -; j_gene: TRBJ1-1; CDR3nt: TGTGCCAGCAGCTTGGCCGGTGAGAACACTGAAGCTTTCTTT; CDR3aa: CASSLAGENTEAFF
v_gene: TRBV4-1; d_gene: TRBD2; abundance: -; j_gene: TRBJ2-3; CDR3nt: TGCGCCAGCAGCCAAGGGTCTAGCGGGAGCACAGATACGCAGTATTTT; CDR3aa: CASSQGSSGSTDTQYF
v_gene: TRBV7-9; d_gene: -; abundance: -; j_gene: TRBJ1-1; CDR3nt: TGTGCCCAGACCTTTGCCGGGGACACTGAAGCTTTCTTT; CDR3aa: CAQTFAGDTEAFF
v_gene: TRBV19; d_gene: TRBD2; abundance: -; j_gene: TRBJ2-7; CDR3nt: TGTGCCAGTAGTGCGGGACTAGCCGGCTACGAGCAGTACTTC; CDR3aa: CASSAGLAGYEQYF
v_gene: TRBV27; d_gene: -; abundance: -; j_gene: TRBJ1-2; CDR3nt: TGTGCCAGCAGTTTCGGGGAGGGTACTGGATACTATGGCTACACCTTC; CDR3aa: CASSFGEGTGYYGYTF
v_gene: TRBV27; d_gene: TRBD1; abundance: -; j_gene: TRBJ1-2; CDR3nt: TGTGCCAGCAGTTTAAACGCCTTTGGACAGGAATATGGCTACACCTTC; CDR3aa: CASSLNAFGQEYGYTF
v_gene: TRBV29-1; d_gene: TRBD2; abundance: -; j_gene: TRBJ2-1; CDR3nt: TGCAGCGTTGAAAAGGGACTAGAGAATGAGCAGTTCTTC; CDR3aa: CSVEKGLENEQFF
v_gene: TRBV5-1; d_gene: TRBD1; abundance: once; j_gene: TRBJ2-7; CDR3nt: TGCGCCAGCAGCCTGACAGGGCTCGAGCAGTACTTC; CDR3aa: CASSLTGLEQYF
v_gene: TRBV27; d_gene: -; abundance: -; j_gene: TRBJ2-5; CDR3nt: TGTGCCAGCAGGGCGGGCATGAGAGAGACCCAGTACTTC; CDR3aa: CASRAGMRETQYF